The 24 T cell receptor beta chains below were found in one sample sequenced in a study of OX40 agonist ivuxolimab in advanced cancers. To prepare the library, the immunoSEQ multiplex PCR assay was applied. Imported from immuneACCESS, the table was reduced by TCRdb to in-frame sequences with V and J called. These copies leave out some clones; in studies compared against another copy, an unresolved V gene accounts for under half, and the cause of the remainder is not known. The sample table holds 70,000 or so clones, of which roughly 90% were seen once. The ten largest account for roughly 0.72% of the sample. The sample consisted of CD4+ or CD8+ T cells sorted from blood, taken in a trial of the OX40 agonist ivuxolimab. The receptors here all came from an adult with an advanced solid tumor such as melanoma, head and neck, liver or kidney cancer.

CDR3 amino acids: CASSFGDYEQYF. In DNA form, the CDR3 reads TGTGCCAGCAGCTTTGGGGATTACGAGCAGTACTTC. The rearrangement uses TRBV5-6 and TRBJ2-7, with no clear D. Germline V gene data show CDR1 as SGHDT and CDR2 as YYEEEE. The CDR3 totals 12 residues. The V end was cut by 2 bases, the J end by 4 bases, with 7 bases between. Full variable domain (remainder filled in from reference TRBV5-6 and TRBJ2-7): DAGVTQSPTHLIKTRGQQVTLRCSPKSGHDTVSWYQQALGQGPQFIFQYYEEEERQRGNFPDRFSGHQFPNYSSELNVNALLLGDSALYLCASSFGDYEQYFGPGTRLTVT.

V gene TRBV28 combines with J gene TRBJ2-7; 7 bases match TRBD1. The CDR3 has 14 amino acids. CDR1 is MDHEN and CDR2 is SYDVKM in the germline V gene. The V segment lost 6 bases and the J segment 4 bases; nucleotides outside the gene matches: 9. CDR3 sequence: CASRTSGQSYEQYF. The CDR3 DNA sequence: TGTGCCAGCAGGACCTCGGGACAGTCATACGAGCAGTACTTC.

V and J are TRBV9 and TRBJ2-3; TRBD2 is a possible D gene (5 bases). Germline V lookup: CDR1 SGDLS, CDR2 YYNGEE. The CDR3 is 13 residues long. The V and J ends lost 1 base and 8 bases respectively, with 11 bases between them. The CDR3 DNA is TGTGCCAGCAGCGTACAGCGGACGGGTACGCAGTATTTT. Translated: CASSVQRTGTQYF. The full variable domain, rest sourced from reference TRBV9 and TRBJ2-3, is DSGVTQTPKHLITATGQRVTLRCSPRSGDLSVYWYQQSLDQGLQFLIQYYNGEERAKGNILERFSAQQFPDLHSELNLSSLELGDSALYFCASSVQRTGTQYFGPGTRLTVL.

The chain employs TRBV11-2 and TRBJ2-1, with D perhaps TRBD1 (6 bases). Germline V gene sequence: CDR1 SGHAT, CDR2 FQNNGV. V lost 1 base and J lost 10, with 11 bases in between. The CDR3 length is 13 residues. The CDR3 protein is CASSLVMDSEQFF. For the CDR3, the DNA is TGTGCCAGCAGCTTAGTGATGGACAGCGAGCAGTTCTTC. Together with reference TRBV11-2 and TRBJ2-1, the CDR3 gives the full variable domain: EAGVAQSPRYKIIEKRQSVAFWCNPISGHATLYWYQQILGQGPKLLIQFQNNGVVDDSQLPKDRFSAERLKGVDSTLKIQPAKLEDSAVYLCASSLVMDSEQFFGPGTRLTVL.

This clone came up once. The V call is TRBV30, the J call TRBJ2-7; D perhaps matches TRBD1 (6 bases). Germline CDR1 reads GTSNPN; CDR2 reads SVGIG (reference sequence). Between the trimmed V and J ends, which lost 1 base and 3 bases, there was a span of 16 bases. This CDR3 is built from 15 residues. The CDR3 here is CAWSAPGTLVYEQYF. The CDR3 DNA follows: TGTGCCTGGAGTGCCCCCGGGACATTGGTCTACGAGCAGTACTTC.

The table lists this clone with a count of one. V usage is TRBV18 and J usage is TRBJ2-5, with 9 bases that match TRBD1. V shed 5 bases, J shed 2 bases, and the junction held 6 bases outside the gene matches. The CDR3 is made up of 15 amino acids. CDR1 and CDR2 (germline): KGHSH, LQKENI. CDR3 region: CASSWDRVSQETQYF. The CDR3 DNA follows: TGTGCCAGCTCATGGGACAGGGTTTCGCAAGAGACCCAGTACTTC.

The CDR3 is CASSQDLAIDTQYF. CDR3 coding DNA: TGTGCCAGCAGCCAAGATTTGGCGATAGATACGCAGTATTTT. This chain joins TRBV14 and TRBJ2-3, with D hard to call. In germline, CDR1 is SGHDN, CDR2 FVKESK. V dropped 0 bases and J dropped 5 bases, with 9 bases sitting between them. This CDR3 region has 14 residues.

CDR3 nucleotides: TGTGCCAGTCGCGAGGGCAGGGGCCATGAAAAACTGTTTTTT. As protein: CASREGRGHEKLFF. The V gene is TRBV19, the J gene TRBJ1-4, with D possibly matching TRBD1 (6 bases). Trimming removed 8 bases from V and 6 bases from J, with 16 bases in between. Germline CDR1 and CDR2: LNHDA and SQIVND (reference sequence). The CDR3 is 14 amino acids.

This sequence joins TRBV5-1 and TRBJ2-1, with D maybe TRBD2 (7 bases). Trimming took 0 bases from V and 9 from J, leaving 13 bases between them. The CDR3 runs 14 residues. CDR1 and CDR2 (germline): SGHRS, YFSETQ. The CDR3 DNA reads as TGCGCCAGCAGCTTGGACGCGGGGGCGGTTGAGCAGTTCTTC. This codes for CASSLDAGAVEQFF.

V and J are TRBV6-5 and TRBJ1-3, with 8 nucleotides matching TRBD1. V gave up 4 bases and J gave up 0 bases; unmatched junction bases: 5. Germline CDR1 MNHEY, CDR2 SVGAGI. The CDR3 covers 16 residues. The CDR3 sequence is CASSSADRASGNTIYF. CDR3 DNA: TGTGCCAGCAGTTCTGCGGACAGGGCCTCTGGAAACACCATATATTTT.

The CDR3 DNA is TGTGCCAGCAGCTTAGGGACTCACAATGAGCAGTTCTTC. Translated: CASSLGTHNEQFF. V usage is TRBV7-6 and J usage is TRBJ2-1; D is perhaps TRBD2 (5 bases). Per the germline V gene, CDR1 is SGHVS and CDR2 is FNYEAQ. The germline V and J ends were trimmed by 1 base and 5 bases, with 6 bases remaining between them. The CDR3 runs 13 residues.

This chain links TRBV2 with TRBJ2-3; D unresolved. The CDR3 covers 15 residues. CDR1 and CDR2 (germline): SNHLY, FYNNEI. Trimming shortened V by 3 bases and J by 0 bases, and 10 bases separated the two germline ends. The DNA for the CDR3 is TGTGCCAGCAGTGAGAATCCCGCTAGCACAGATACGCAGTATTTT. Protein sequence: CASSENPASTDTQYF.

This clone was seen more than once but under ten times. In the same sample, other DNA sequences code for this CDR3. The rearrangement links TRBV28 to TRBJ2-7; 7 bases are shared with TRBD1. Losses at the gene ends were 4 bases for V and 0 bases for J; bases not matched to a gene: 3. Germline CDR1 is MDHEN and CDR2 is SYDVKM. The CDR3 is made up of 14 amino acids. The CDR3 sequence is CASSSGQNSYEQYF. In DNA, the CDR3 is TGTGCCAGCAGTTCGGGACAGAACTCCTACGAGCAGTACTTC.

This clone was counted once. CDR3 amino acids: CASYSGQSGANVLTF. CDR3 bases: TGTGCCAGCTACTCAGGGCAGTCTGGGGCCAACGTCCTGACTTTC. The chain uses TRBV6-1 and TRBJ2-6; TRBD1 might be the D (5 bases). From germline, CDR1 is MNHNS and CDR2 SASEGT. The germline V and J ends were trimmed by 8 bases and 1 base, with 12 bases remaining between them. The CDR3 has 15 amino acids.

V is TRBV9 and J is TRBJ1-4; maybe TRBD1 (5 bases). The germline V gene encodes CDR1 SGDLS and CDR2 YYNGEE. Trimming cost V 0 bases and J 2 bases, with 8 bases left between them. The CDR3 consists of 15 residues. CDR3 sequence reads: CASSVGTLTNEKLFF. The CDR3 nucleotides read TGTGCCAGCAGCGTAGGGACACTGACTAATGAAAAACTGTTTTTT.

CDR3 in DNA: TGCGCCAGCAGTAGCGGGATTGGACAGACCCAGTACTTC. It specifies CASSSGIGQTQYF. The chain links TRBV10-1 to TRBJ2-5; 7 bases are shared with TRBD2. The CDR3 length is 13 residues. Germline assignment: CDR1 WNHNN and CDR2 SYGVQD (reference sequence). The J segment lost 6 bases and the V segment lost 5 bases, leaving 6 bases of the junction unmatched.

The chain links TRBV19 to TRBJ1-5; D might be TRBD1 (6 bases). The germline CDR1 and CDR2 sequences are LNHDA and SQIVND (reference sequence). Trimming left V 7 bases short and J 4 bases short, with 14 bases between. The length of the CDR3 is 14 residues. The CDR3 loop is CASNKGGLNQPQHF. The CDR3 nucleotides read TGTGCCAGTAACAAAGGGGGTTTAAATCAGCCCCAGCATTTT.

The gene calls are TRBV5-3 and TRBJ1-2; possible D gene TRBD1, 6 bases. TRBV5-3 is reported as an ORF; its role is uncertain. The germline V and J ends were trimmed by 2 bases and 7 bases, with 12 bases remaining between them. The CDR3 extends over 13 amino acids. The CDR3 DNA is TGTGCCAGAAGCTTTGGGGGCGGTTGTGGCTACACCTTC. It encodes CARSFGGGCGYTF.

The chain joins TRBV29-1 to TRBJ1-3; 9 positions match TRBD1. The germline V gene encodes CDR1 SQVTM and CDR2 ANQGSEA. This CDR3 comprises 15 residues. Trimming took 0 bases from V and 4 from J; bases not matched to a gene: 4. CDR3 coding DNA: TGCAGCGTTGAAGACAACGGACAGGGGGGAAACACCATATATTTT. It encodes CSVEDNGQGGNTIYF.

This clone came up once. The chain is built from TRBV5-5 and TRBJ2-3, with TRBD2 identical over 13 bases. Per the germline V gene, CDR1 is SGHKS and CDR2 is YYEKEE (reference sequence). The CDR3 spans 15 residues. The junction had 8 bases not matched to a gene; V was cut back by 6 bases and J by 7 bases. CDR3 loop: CASTQLAGGRNTQYF. The CDR3 region has the DNA TGTGCCAGCACCCAACTAGCGGGGGGGAGAAATACGCAGTATTTT.

The V and J genes are TRBV30 and TRBJ1-6, with D unclear. The CDR3 consists of 14 residues. Germline V gives CDR1 GTSNPN, CDR2 SVGIG (reference sequence). V was trimmed by 0 bases and J by 10 bases, leaving 13 bases between them. CDR3 loop: CAWSVLGNGSPLHF. The CDR3 region has the DNA TGTGCCTGGAGTGTACTGGGGAATGGATCACCCCTCCACTTT.

This chain links TRBV2 with TRBJ1-4, with D unclear. The V gene's germline CDR1 is SNHLY and CDR2 FYNNEI. V lost 4 bases to trimming and J lost 7 bases, with 4 bases between them. This CDR3 is 11 amino acids long. For the CDR3, the DNA is TGTGCCAGCAGTGTGGGTGAAAAACTGTTTTTT. Translated, it gives CASSVGEKLFF.

The genes are TRBV19 and TRBJ1-5, with 8 bases matching TRBD1. This CDR3 is built from 16 residues. The germline V gene encodes CDR1 LNHDA and CDR2 SQIVND (reference sequence). V lost 5 bases to trimming and J lost 7 bases; unmatched junction nucleotides: 13. CDR3 in amino acids: CASSVTDRGRDQPQHF. CDR3 bases: TGTGCCAGTAGTGTCACCGACAGGGGAAGGGACCAGCCCCAGCATTTT.

Of note for this clone: In the same sample, other DNA sequences code for this CDR3. The V call is TRBV5-1, the J call TRBJ1-2; D unclear. The V end was cut by 4 bases, the J end by 1 base, with 5 bases between. The CDR3 sequence is 12 residues long. Germline CDR1 reads SGHRS; CDR2 reads YFSETQ. Here the CDR3 DNA reads TGCGCCAGCAGCGGCAGTAACTATGGCTACACCTTC. It codes for CASSGSNYGYTF.